Presented here are 15 T cell receptor beta chains from one specimen sequenced in a study of molecular identifiers for immune sequencing clone quantification. TCRdb re-called the PCR reads through MiXCR, storing one row per CDR3 protein. The data show 79,000 or so distinct CDR3 sequences, around 27% seen once. Material for sequencing was naive CD8+ T cells from blood, with Jurkat cell RNA spiked in. Subset of the sample: FACS-sorted CD8+CD4-CCR7+CD45RA+ naive T cells. The receptor source for this set is a human donor in good health. Some libraries in this study had Jurkat cell RNA spiked in.

The rearrangement uses TRBV7-9 and TRBJ1-1; no firm D call. The CDR3 has 14 amino acids. CDR1 is SEHNR, CDR2 FQNEAQ, per germline (reference sequence). V was pared by 7 bases and J by 3 bases, with 15 bases between. Written as DNA, the CDR3 is TGTGCCAGCAACCGAGGACCCGGGGACACTGAAGCTTTCTTT. It encodes CASNRGPGDTEAFF.

The table lists this clonotype with many counts. The chain employs TRBV20-1 and TRBJ2-7; D is possibly TRBD2 (7 bases). This CDR3 has 16 amino acids. The V gene's germline CDR1 is DFQATT and CDR2 SNEGSKA (reference sequence). Trimming took off 7 bases at V and 1 base at J, with 23 bases between the two ends. CDR3 sequence: CSVRGSAGAISYEQYF. DNA for the CDR3: TGCAGTGTCAGAGGTTCGGCGGGGGCGATTTCCTACGAGCAGTACTTC.

A note on this clonotype: A much more abundant neighbour one base away suggests this may be a read error. The genes are TRBV27 and TRBJ2-7; D remains ambiguous. This CDR3 is 16 amino acids long. The germline CDR1 and CDR2 sequences are MNHEY and SMNVEV (reference sequence). V lost 8 bases and J lost 2, with 22 bases in between. This chain's CDR3 is CASGPQVVQAPYEQYF. DNA of the CDR3: TGTGCCAGCGGTCCCCAAGTTGTTCAGGCCCCCTACGAGCAGTACTTC.

The V call is TRBV11-3, the J call TRBJ2-1; D is undetermined. CDR3 length: 12 residues. V lost 1 base and J 8 bases, leaving 6 bases between the germline ends. In germline, CDR1 is SGHNT, CDR2 YENEEA. The CDR3 loop is CASSLASYEQFF. The CDR3 DNA sequence: TGTGCCAGCAGCTTAGCCAGCTATGAGCAGTTCTTC.

The rearrangement joins TRBV6-5 to TRBJ1-2; TRBD1 might be the D (6 bases). CDR1 is MNHEY and CDR2 is SVGAGI in the germline V gene. CDR3 length: 16 residues. V lost 6 bases and J lost 1, with 18 bases in between. In nucleotides, the CDR3 is TGTGCCAGCAGCCAGTGCGGCAGGGGCGTTAACTATGGCTACACCTTC. Protein: CASSQCGRGVNYGYTF.

Details on this clonotype: Possible read error: a much larger clone is one base away. The chain is built from TRBV3-1 and TRBJ1-1; a weak D match, TRBD1 (5 bases). The CDR3 length is 14 residues. Germline CDR1 is LGHDT and CDR2 is YNNKEL (reference sequence). In DNA form, the CDR3 reads TGTGCCGGCAGCCCCACAGGCGGGGGTGGTGAAGCTTTCTTT. Residues: CAGSPTGGGGEAFF.

This rearrangement joins TRBV20-1 to TRBJ2-3; 11 bases are shared with TRBD1. CDR3 length: 14 residues. In germline, CDR1 is DFQATT, CDR2 SNEGSKA (reference sequence). J gave up 4 bases and V 3 bases, and 3 bases lay outside the gene matches. The CDR3 nucleotides read TGCAGTGCTAGGGACAGGGGGCAGGCAGATACGCAGTATTTT. It is translated as CSARDRGQADTQYF.

This clonotype has more than one count but fewer than ten. The rearrangement uses TRBV20-1 and TRBJ2-2; maybe TRBD2 (5 bases). The germline CDR1 and CDR2 sequences are DFQATT and SNEGSKA (reference sequence). This CDR3 comprises 15 residues. The germline V and J ends were trimmed by 4 bases and 1 base, with 13 bases remaining between them. CDR3 in DNA: TGCAGTGCTATAGGTCTAGCCGAGAACACCGGGGAGCTGTTTTTT. It translates to CSAIGLAENTGELFF.

This clonotype was seen more than once but under ten times. This chain joins TRBV4-2 and TRBJ2-1, with 8 bases that match TRBD1. J gave up 5 bases and V 6 bases, and 12 bases lay outside the gene matches. The CDR3 is 16 amino acids. Germline-derived CDR1 and CDR2 are LGHNA and YNFKEQ. CDR3 coding DNA: TGTGCCAGCAGGGGGCCAGACAGGGGTGACGACAATGAGCAGTTCTTC. Its translation: CASRGPDRGDDNEQFF.

For this clonotype: Since a much larger clone is just one base distant, this may be a read error. This chain joins TRBV28 and TRBJ2-2; D ambiguous. There are 16 residues in the CDR3. The V gene lost 6 bases and the J gene lost 2 bases, with 16 bases spanning the gap. Germline lookup yields CDR1 MDHEN and CDR2 SYDVKM. The CDR3 is CASSPNTGINTGELFF. As DNA, the CDR3 is TGTGCCAGCAGCCCCAACACCGGAATCAACACCGGGGAGCTGTTTTTT.

This clonotype has only a few counts. The rearrangement joins TRBV28 to TRBJ1-5; no clear D gene. The CDR3 contains 14 residues. Trimming shortened V by 5 bases and J by 6 bases, and 14 bases separated the two germline ends. CDR1 and CDR2 (germline): MDHEN, SYDVKM. Written as DNA, the CDR3 is TGTGCCAGCAGTCCCGAACGCTTGGGTCAGCCCCAGCATTTT. Translating it yields CASSPERLGQPQHF.

This clonotype appeared a few times. The chain links TRBV19 to TRBJ1-5, with 11 bases identical to TRBD1. From germline, CDR1 is LNHDA and CDR2 SQIVND (reference sequence). V lost 5 bases and J lost 6; bases outside the gene matches: 9. The CDR3 is 16 residues long. In nucleotides, the CDR3 is TGTGCCAGTAGTCCGGGGGACAGGGGGTTAGTTCAGCCCCAGCATTTT. Translated: CASSPGDRGLVQPQHF.

There are many counts of this clonotype. The V and J genes are TRBV9 and TRBJ1-1; a weak D match, TRBD1 (5 bases). V lost 6 bases, J lost 3 bases, and 27 bases lay in between. The CDR3 has 18 amino acids. Germline loops: CDR1 SGDLS, CDR2 YYNGEE. The CDR3 region is CASNPSGGGDARHTEAFF. DNA of the CDR3: TGTGCCAGCAACCCTAGCGGGGGGGGAGACGCTCGGCACACTGAAGCTTTCTTT.

This clonotype has a handful of counts. A much larger clonotype is one base distant, so this may be a read error. The chain is built from TRBV6-5 and TRBJ2-3; no clear D gene. Germline CDR1 reads MNHEY; CDR2 reads SVGAGI. The V gene lost 10 bases and the J gene lost 6 bases, with 11 bases spanning the gap. The CDR3 is 11 amino acids. The DNA for the CDR3 is TGTGCCACCAAGCTCGGGGATACGCAGTATTTT. Its translation: CATKLGDTQYF.

This clonotype has a handful of counts. The chain couples TRBV5-1 to TRBJ2-7; TRBD1 matches at 7 bases. V was pared by 0 bases and J by 0 bases, with 3 bases of the junction left unmatched. The CDR3 loop spans 15 amino acids. CDR1 and CDR2 (germline): SGHRS, YFSETQ. CDR3 region: CASSLVTGPSYEQYF. The CDR3, as DNA: TGCGCCAGCAGCTTGGTGACAGGGCCCTCCTACGAGCAGTACTTC.